Shown below are 17 T cell receptor beta chains from a single sample sequenced in a study of blood T cell repertoires in COVID-19. The assay was immunoSEQ multiplex PCR, and TCRdb's table has in-frame clones only and misses some. The profile covers 350,000 to 450,000 clones, with roughly 90% appearing a single time and around 0.86% taken by the ten largest. Sequenced: PBMCs or T cells enriched from blood (not recorded which). The receptors derive from a woman in her 40s who had been exposed to COVID-19.

This rearrangement joins TRBV2 to TRBJ2-1; maybe TRBD2 (5 bases). The germline gives CDR1 SNHLY, CDR2 FYNNEI. The CDR3 covers 14 residues. V was shortened by 0 bases and J by 10 bases, with 13 bases between the two germline ends. Written as DNA, the CDR3 is TGTGCCAGCAGTGAAGCGATGAGGGCCGGGGAGCAGTTCTTC. This translates into CASSEAMRAGEQFF.

The V and J genes are TRBV29-1 and TRBJ2-5, with TRBD2 matching over 9 bases. The CDR3 length is 18 residues. Germline V CDR1 and CDR2: SQVTM, ANQGSEA. V lost 1 base, J lost 2 bases, and 14 bases stayed unmatched. CDR3 amino acids: CSVEGAGGRWGIQETQYF. The DNA of the CDR3 is TGCAGCGTTGAAGGAGCGGGGGGTAGGTGGGGGATACAAGAGACCCAGTACTTC.

The genes are TRBV20-1 and TRBJ2-3; D remains ambiguous. CDR1 and CDR2 from the germline V gene are DFQATT and SNEGSKA (reference sequence). V lost 3 bases and J lost 5, with 12 bases in between. CDR3 length: 13 amino acids. The CDR3 DNA follows: TGCAGTGCTAGTCTCACCCCGCGAGATACGCAGTATTTT. This codes for CSASLTPRDTQYF.

The gene calls are TRBV18 and TRBJ2-7; 10 bases align to TRBD1. The germline gives CDR1 KGHSH, CDR2 LQKENI. V shed 1 base and J 6 bases; nucleotides not matched to a gene: 3. The CDR3 covers 14 residues. The CDR3: CASSPLGTGAEQYF. The CDR3 nucleotides are TGTGCCAGCTCACCACTTGGGACAGGGGCCGAGCAGTACTTC.

The chain is built from TRBV13 and TRBJ1-5; D uncertain. The CDR3 totals 15 residues. Germline loops: CDR1 PRHDT, CDR2 FYEKMQ (reference sequence). V shed 4 bases and J shed 1 base, with 11 bases lying between them. The CDR3 loop is CASSSGRLSNQPQHF. The DNA of the CDR3 is TGTGCCAGCAGCTCCGGGAGGTTAAGCAATCAGCCCCAGCATTTT.

The chain is built from TRBV21-1 and TRBJ2-2; the table gives TRBD1 as D, unverified against the DNA. TRBV21-1 counts as a pseudogene. The CDR3 sequence is 16 residues long. The CDR3 sequence is CASPIPGTSNTGELFF. DNA for the CDR3: TGTGCCAGCCCGATCCCCGGGACATCGAACACCGGGGAGCTGTTTTTT.

The V and J genes are TRBV3-1 (or the pseudogene TRBV3-2) and TRBJ1-3; 9 bases agree with TRBD1. Per the germline V gene, CDR1 is LGHDT and CDR2 is YNNKEL (reference sequence). This CDR3 has 14 residues. Trimming took 6 bases from V and 4 from J; bases not matched to a gene: 4. Here the CDR3 DNA reads TGTGCCAGCAGTCGGGGACAGGGCGGAAACACCATATATTTT. It specifies CASSRGQGGNTIYF.

V gene TRBV5-5 combines with J gene TRBJ1-6; 9 bases align to TRBD1. The germline V gene encodes CDR1 SGHKS and CDR2 YYEKEE (reference sequence). The ends lost 5 bases at V and 9 bases at J; junction bases unmatched: 6. CDR3 length: 14 residues. CDR3 amino acids: CASRLTGGGSPLHF. The CDR3 DNA sequence: TGTGCCAGCAGGTTGACAGGGGGTGGTTCACCCCTCCACTTT.

CDR3 amino acids: CAWSVHAGGVGEQYF. DNA of the CDR3: TGTGCCTGGAGTGTACACGCGGGAGGAGTGGGGGAGCAGTACTTC. The chain combines TRBV30 with TRBJ2-7, with TRBD2 identical over 8 bases. Unmatched junction bases numbered 11, after V lost 0 bases and J lost 7 bases. The CDR3 is 15 residues long. In germline, CDR1 is GTSNPN, CDR2 SVGIG (reference sequence).

This chain links TRBV23-1 with TRBJ1-1, with D tentatively TRBD1 (6 bases). Being an ORF, TRBV23-1 has a function that is uncertain. V lost 8 bases and J lost 0, with 13 bases in between. This CDR3 spans 14 amino acids. The CDR3 is CASSQDSLNTEAFF. The CDR3 DNA reads as TGCGCCAGCTCGCAGGACAGCTTGAACACTGAAGCTTTCTTT.

This clone appeared a single time. The chain couples TRBV6-1 to TRBJ1-5; D ambiguous. CDR3 length: 16 amino acids. The germline gives CDR1 MNHNS, CDR2 SASEGT. V was pared by 2 bases and J by 2 bases, with 13 bases between. Written as DNA, the CDR3 is TGTGCCAGCAGTGAATATTCGGGAATTGGCAATCAGCCCCAGCATTTT. Protein sequence: CASSEYSGIGNQPQHF.

CDR3 nucleotide sequence: TGTGCCAGTAGTCGAGACAGCAGGGGGCGGGAGACCCAGTACTTC. It codes for CASSRDSRGRETQYF. The chain combines TRBV19 with TRBJ2-5, with 8 bases lining up with TRBD1. Germline V gene data show CDR1 as LNHDA and CDR2 as SQIVND (reference sequence). The CDR3 contains 15 residues. The junction had 10 bases not matched to a gene; V was cut back by 5 bases and J by 5 bases.

This clone appeared a single time. The V gene is TRBV11-2, the J gene TRBJ2-7; D ambiguous. This CDR3 region has 12 residues. Germline CDR1 reads SGHAT; CDR2 reads FQNNGV. Trimming removed 5 bases at V and 3 bases at J, with 8 bases between. The CDR3 sequence: CASSQVGYEQYF. The CDR3 DNA is TGTGCCAGCAGCCAAGTCGGCTACGAGCAGTACTTC. Complete variable domain (other parts from reference TRBV11-2 and TRBJ2-7): EAGVAQSPRYKIIEKRQSVAFWCNPISGHATLYWYQQILGQGPKLLIQFQNNGVVDDSQLPKDRFSAERLKGVDSTLKIQPAKLEDSAVYLCASSQVGYEQYFGPGTRLTVT.

This chain uses TRBV7-9 with TRBJ2-2, with 9 positions matching TRBD2. The J segment lost 0 bases and the V segment lost 2 bases, leaving 10 bases of the junction unmatched. The germline V gene encodes CDR1 SEHNR and CDR2 FQNEAQ (reference sequence). CDR3 length: 19 amino acids. The CDR3 DNA is TGTGCCAGCAGCTTAAGGGGTAGCGGGAGACCTCCGAACACCGGGGAGCTGTTTTTT. It codes for CASSLRGSGRPPNTGELFF.

The V gene is TRBV5-1, the J gene TRBJ1-1; a possible D gene is TRBD1 (6 bases). Germline V CDR1 and CDR2: SGHRS, YFSETQ. CDR3 length: 14 residues. The V and J ends lost 3 bases and 6 bases respectively, with 15 bases between them. The CDR3 is CASSSRWGGPEAFF. In DNA form, the CDR3 reads TGCGCCAGCAGCTCCCGATGGGGGGGCCCTGAAGCTTTCTTT.

V gene TRBV5-1 combines with J gene TRBJ2-2; D is unclear. From germline, CDR1 is SGHRS and CDR2 YFSETQ. CDR3 size: 16 residues. V lost 0 bases and J lost 2, with 11 bases in between. The CDR3 region is CASSLVAGPNTGELFF. The CDR3 nucleotides are TGCGCCAGCAGCTTGGTAGCTGGCCCTAACACCGGGGAGCTGTTTTTT.

The V call is TRBV24-1, the J call TRBJ2-5; TRBD2 matches at 8 bases. CDR1 KGHDR and CDR2 SFDVKD come from the germline V gene. This CDR3 contains 15 residues. Unmatched junction bases numbered 5, after V lost 4 bases and J lost 2 bases. DNA for the CDR3: TGTGCCACCAGTGACCGGGTAGCGGGGCAAGAGACCCAGTACTTC. Protein sequence: CATSDRVAGQETQYF.